These T cell receptor beta chains were read from a single sample in a study of CD8 T cells in Susac syndrome. TCRdb re-called the immunoSEQ multiplex PCR reads with MiXCR, one entry per CDR3 protein. This sample has around 120,000 distinct CDR3 sequences, with about 92% found just once. Input material: CD4+ T cells from PBMCs. The receptors come from a human donor with multiple sclerosis. CDR3s include the opening cysteine and the closing phenylalanine or tryptophan. A D gene is named only where the DNA matches it firmly. Not all rows give a size; the values are once, few, many and, for expanded clones, a class.

d_gene,abundance,j_gene,v_gene,CDR3aa,CDR3nt
TRBD2,-,TRBJ2-1,TRBV14,CASSQALAGGIAFF,TGTGCCAGCAGCCAAGCACTAGCGGGCGGAATAGCGTTCTTC
TRBD2,-,TRBJ2-5,TRBV11-2,CASSFRTSGAAKTQYF,TGTGCCAGCAGCTTCAGGACTAGCGGGGCCGCAAAGACCCAGTACTTC
-,-,TRBJ1-2,TRBV11-2,CASSAWALRGDYGYTF,TGTGCCAGCAGCGCGTGGGCCCTCCGGGGAGACTATGGCTACACCTTC
-,-,TRBJ2-7,TRBV3-1,CASSQSGSTYEQYF,TGTGCCAGCAGCCAAAGTGGCTCAACCTACGAGCAGTACTTC
TRBD1,-,TRBJ1-1,TRBV6-5,CASSYNEGTGAFF,TGTGCCAGCAGTTATAATGAGGGGACAGGAGCTTTCTTT
-,-,TRBJ2-7,TRBV5-1,CASSPRQASYEQYF,TGCGCCAGCAGCCCTAGACAGGCAAGCTACGAGCAGTACTTC
-,-,TRBJ1-2,TRBV29-1,CSVEDTYHPGSYGYTF,TGCAGCGTTGAAGATACTTATCACCCAGGCTCCTATGGCTACACCTTC
-,once,TRBJ1-2,TRBV20-1,CSASGDTNYGYTF,TGCAGTGCTAGCGGGGACACCAACTATGGCTACACCTTC
TRBD1,-,TRBJ1-1,TRBV5-1,CASSIGTGGGDTEAFF,TGCGCCAGCAGCATCGGGACAGGGGGTGGGGACACTGAAGCTTTCTTT
TRBD2,-,TRBJ2-2,TRBV20-1,CSAFGTSGGRRELFF,TGCAGTGCTTTCGGGACTAGCGGGGGTCGGCGGGAGCTGTTTTTT
-,-,TRBJ2-7,TRBV5-1,CASSLDADTYEQYF,TGCGCCAGCAGCTTGGACGCGGATACCTACGAGCAGTACTTC
TRBD1,-,TRBJ1-4,TRBV12-3/TRBV12-4,CASSQGAREKLFF,TGTGCCAGCTCACAGGGGGCGAGGGAAAAACTGTTTTTT
-,-,TRBJ1-4,TRBV12-3/TRBV12-4,CASSFLTRPEKLFF,TGTGCCAGCAGTTTCCTGACGAGACCTGAAAAACTGTTTTTT
-,-,TRBJ1-1,TRBV5-1,CASSLWLNTEAFF,TGCGCCAGCAGCTTGTGGTTGAACACTGAAGCTTTCTTT
-,-,TRBJ1-4,TRBV6-5,CASSNGQSNEKLFF,TGTGCCAGCAGCAACGGACAGAGTAATGAAAAACTGTTTTTT
-,-,TRBJ1-5,TRBV7-2,CASSLGEVEPQHF,TGTGCCAGCAGCTTAGGGGAAGTGGAGCCCCAGCATTTT
-,-,TRBJ2-7,TRBV19,CASSIGAGTSYEQYF,TGTGCCAGTAGTATTGGGGCAGGTACATCCTACGAGCAGTACTTC
-,-,TRBJ2-7,TRBV3-1,CASSQDRGHPSYEQYF,TGTGCCAGCAGCCAAGATCGGGGCCATCCCTCCTACGAGCAGTACTTC
-,-,TRBJ2-1,TRBV5-1,CASSPEVQGGGGEQFF,TGCGCCAGCAGCCCGGAGGTGCAGGGTGGAGGGGGGGAGCAGTTCTTC
-,-,TRBJ1-1,TRBV5-1,CASSFNAENTEAFF,TGCGCCAGCAGCTTCAACGCCGAGAACACTGAAGCTTTCTTT
-,-,TRBJ1-2,TRBV28,CASSLFQVGYGYTF,TGTGCCAGCAGTTTGTTTCAGGTGGGCTATGGCTACACCTTC
-,-,TRBJ1-1,TRBV7-3,CASTPRVNTEAFF,TGTGCCAGCACCCCCCGGGTGAACACTGAAGCTTTCTTT
-,-,TRBJ1-5,TRBV7-2,CASSHGQNNQPQHF,TGTGCCAGCAGCCACGGACAGAACAATCAGCCCCAGCATTTT
-,-,TRBJ1-5,TRBV28,CASSFGYQPQHF,TGTGCCAGCAGTTTTGGATATCAGCCCCAGCATTTT
-,-,TRBJ2-7,TRBV6-4,CASSDEHTGSVYEQYF,TGTGCCAGCAGTGACGAGCACACAGGGTCTGTTTACGAGCAGTACTTC
TRBD2,few,TRBJ2-7,TRBV4-3,CASSQTLAGAAYEQYF,TGCGCCAGCAGCCAGACCCTAGCGGGGGCCGCCTACGAGCAGTACTTC
-,-,TRBJ1-5,TRBV29-1,CSVEEGDQPQHF,TGCAGCGTTGAAGAGGGTGATCAGCCCCAGCATTTT
TRBD2,-,TRBJ2-3,TRBV4-1,CASSQWTSGGANTQYF,TGCGCCAGCAGCCAATGGACTAGCGGGGGGGCAAATACGCAGTATTTT
-,-,TRBJ2-7,TRBV28,CASSSRHGGYEQYF,TGTGCCAGCAGTTCGCGACACGGGGGTTACGAGCAGTACTTC
-,-,TRBJ2-7,TRBV30,CAWSVLPGILAEQYF,TGTGCCTGGAGTGTACTTCCAGGGATTCTCGCCGAGCAGTACTTC
-,-,TRBJ2-5,TRBV7-2,CASSLTRSWAGETQYF,TGTGCCAGCAGCTTAACACGGTCCTGGGCGGGTGAGACCCAGTACTTC
-,-,TRBJ1-2,TRBV27,CASSYSKGGPYGYTF,TGTGCCAGCAGCTACTCCAAGGGGGGACCCTATGGCTACACCTTC
TRBD1,-,TRBJ2-6,TRBV7-2,CASSRTGLSGANVLTF,TGTGCCAGCAGCCGGACAGGCCTATCTGGGGCCAACGTCCTGACTTTC
TRBD2,-,TRBJ2-2,TRBV4-2,CAGSQGIAGANTGELFF,TGTGCCGGCAGCCAAGGGATAGCGGGAGCCAACACCGGGGAGCTGTTTTTT
-,once,TRBJ2-7,TRBV6-5,CASSYNLREQYF,TGTGCCAGCAGTTACAATTTGAGGGAGCAGTACTTC